This TCR beta chain was identified during a study of T cells in localized non-small cell lung cancer. Broader study findings: Turning up in adjacent lung were a median 57 of the top 100 tumor clones. Compared with tumor, uninvolved adjacent lung displayed greater T cell clonality, ranking highest overall.

Notes on this clone: Antigen: not known.

TCRdb's copy holds only in-frame clones and misses some; the assay was immunoSEQ multiplex PCR. The sample includes under 25,000 clones, approximately 86% of them seen just once. J lost 2 bases, V lost 7 bases, and 4 bases had no gene match. Per the germline V gene, CDR1 is ENHRY and CDR2 is SYGVKD. The CDR3 is 13 amino acids. The origin of this receptor is a man aged 35 to 69 with stage II squamous cell lung carcinoma. The material sequenced was PBMCs, taken before any cancer treatment. The chain has TRBV10-3 and TRBJ1-1; TRBD1 matches at 7 bases. Written as DNA, the CDR3 is TGTGCCATCACCGGGACAGACAACACTGAAGCTTTCTTT. Translated, it gives CAITGTDNTEAFF.